What follows are 8 T cell receptor beta chains derived from one specimen sequenced in a study of shared clonotypes between healthy human individuals. Produced via immunoSEQ multiplex PCR; TCRdb's table is partial and in-frame only. This sample has over 2 million clones; 85% to 95% occur once, and the top ten carry roughly 0.13%. Sequencing was carried out using naive CD4+ T cells sorted from blood. Subset defined: CD45RA+ positively selected. The receptors derive from a young man in good health.

Written as DNA, the CDR3 is TGCGCCAGCAGCGCGGGACAGGGGGCCGGGACCCAGTACTTC. This codes for CASSAGQGAGTQYF. The rearrangement links TRBV5-1 to TRBJ2-5, with 12 bases that match TRBD1. CDR1 is SGHRS and CDR2 is YFSETQ in the germline V gene. Trimming took 4 bases from V and 7 from J; bases not matched to a gene: 5. CDR3 length: 14 residues.

For this clone: One end of the junction fails to match germline, which may point to a read error. The J gene is TRBJ2-2, the V gene TRBV7-7; weak D call: TRBD2 (6 bases). This CDR3 comprises 16 residues. From germline, CDR1 is SSHAT and CDR2 FNYEAQ (reference sequence). CDR3 bases: TGTGCTAGCAGCCCGCGGATAGCGGCAAACACCGGGGAGCTGTTTTTT. It is translated as CASSPRIAANTGELFF.

V usage is TRBV5-1 and J usage is TRBJ2-3; 7 bases align to TRBD1. V trimming: 7 bases; J trimming: 6 bases; junction bases outside the gene matches: 11. The CDR3 has 14 amino acids. The germline V gene encodes CDR1 SGHRS and CDR2 YFSETQ. The CDR3 sequence is CASARDSLTDTQYF. In nucleotides, the CDR3 is TGCGCCAGCGCTCGGGACAGTCTTACCGATACGCAGTATTTT.

The chain couples TRBV2 to TRBJ2-7; possible D gene TRBD1, 6 bases. V lost 8 bases, J lost 6 bases, and 20 bases lay in between. Looked up from germline, CDR1 is SNHLY and CDR2 is FYNNEI. This CDR3 comprises 14 residues. The CDR3: CASDDTPSGAEQYF. The CDR3 DNA reads as TGTGCCAGCGACGATACCCCATCAGGGGCCGAGCAGTACTTC.

This CDR3 reads CASSGLAGDPNEQFF. The CDR3 coding sequence is TGTGCCAGCAGCGGACTAGCGGGGGACCCCAATGAGCAGTTCTTC. The chain carries TRBV6-5 and TRBJ2-1; 13 nucleotides line up with TRBD2. V was pared by 6 bases and J by 6 bases, with 5 bases of the junction left unmatched. The CDR3 loop spans 15 amino acids. Germline lookup yields CDR1 MNHEY and CDR2 SVGAGI.

V is TRBV9 and J is TRBJ1-1, with 9 bases identical to TRBD1. In germline, CDR1 is SGDLS, CDR2 YYNGEE. The CDR3 loop spans 14 amino acids. V dropped 3 bases and J dropped 5; count of bases not matched to a gene: 5. The CDR3 loop reads CASSALGQGTEAFF. The CDR3 nucleotides read TGTGCCAGCAGCGCCCTAGGACAGGGGACTGAAGCTTTCTTT.

The chain is built from TRBV7-6 and TRBJ2-1; 10 bases are shared with TRBD1. With 4 bases clipped from V and 6 bases from J, the junction kept 3 bases outside the gene matches. The CDR3 totals 14 residues. Germline V gene data show CDR1 as SGHVS and CDR2 as FNYEAQ. The CDR3 DNA reads TGTGCCAGCAGCTCCCGGACAGGGGGCAATGAGCAGTTCTTC. This encodes CASSSRTGGNEQFF.

This clone was counted only a few times. The sample carries other DNA sequences with the same CDR3. The chain couples TRBV6-1 to TRBJ1-6; D uncertain. V dropped 0 bases and J dropped 6 bases, with 6 bases sitting between them. The length of the CDR3 is 14 residues. Germline CDR1 and CDR2: MNHNS and SASEGT. The CDR3 nucleotides read TGTGCCAGCAGTGAAGCATGGGGTAATTCACCCCTCCACTTT. Translating it yields CASSEAWGNSPLHF.